These 9 T cell receptor beta chains were all obtained from the same sample, sequenced in a study of OX40 agonist ivuxolimab in advanced cancers. Sequenced by immunoSEQ multiplex PCR; TCRdb stores in-frame clones only, minus some. The sample carries 15,000 to 25,000 clones, 75% to 85% recorded once. The input for sequencing was CD4+ or CD8+ T cells sorted from blood, taken in a trial of the OX40 agonist ivuxolimab. These receptors were collected from an adult with an advanced solid tumor such as melanoma, head and neck, liver or kidney cancer.

The chain uses TRBV7-9 and TRBJ1-6; 8 bases align to TRBD1. Germline trimming cut 3 bases from V and 10 bases from J; bases unmatched to any gene: 11. The CDR3 has 16 amino acids. CDR1 SEHNR and CDR2 FQNEAQ come from the germline V gene (reference sequence). CDR3: CASSFSGQGDSSPLHF. As DNA, the CDR3 is TGTGCCAGCAGCTTTTCAGGACAGGGAGATTCATCACCCCTCCACTTT.

This chain connects TRBV28 to TRBJ1-1; 7 bases match TRBD1. CDR3 length equals 14 residues. Losses at the gene ends were 2 bases for V and 6 bases for J; bases not matched to a gene: 6. CDR1 is MDHEN and CDR2 is SYDVKM in the germline V gene. CDR3 DNA sequence: TGTGCCAGCAGTTTAATTCCCACAGGGGCTGAAGCTTTCTTT. Amino acids: CASSLIPTGAEAFF. The full variable domain, completed using reference TRBV28 and TRBJ1-1, is DVKVTQSSRYLVKRTGEKVFLECVQDMDHENMFWYRQDPGLGLRLIYFSYDVKMKEKGDIPEGYSVSREKKERFSLILESASTNQTSMYLCASSLIPTGAEAFFGQGTRLTVV.

The rearrangement uses TRBV5-6 and TRBJ2-1, with D perhaps TRBD2 (7 bases). CDR3 size: 18 residues. The germline V and J ends were trimmed by 0 bases and 7 bases, with 23 bases remaining between them. Germline assignment: CDR1 SGHDT and CDR2 YYEEEE. The CDR3 sequence is CASSLARGALAVPNEQFF. The CDR3 DNA follows: TGTGCCAGCAGCTTGGCTCGGGGGGCCCTAGCGGTTCCTAATGAGCAGTTCTTC.

This chain joins TRBV10-2 and TRBJ2-1; 11 bases fit TRBD2. The CDR3 length is 14 residues. Germline CDR1 and CDR2: WSHSY and SAAADI. V was clipped by 7 bases and J by 2 bases; unmatched bases: 1. Written as DNA, the CDR3 is TGCGCCAGCAATAGCGGGGGGGCCTACAATGAGCAGTTCTTC. It encodes CASNSGGAYNEQFF.

The V and J genes are TRBV10-3 and TRBJ2-3; 11 bases agree with TRBD1. V lost 3 bases, J lost 1 base, and 3 bases stayed unmatched. CDR1 and CDR2 (germline): ENHRY, SYGVKD. The CDR3 is 16 amino acids. CDR3 protein: CAISDGTGGGTDTQYF. CDR3 DNA: TGTGCCATCAGTGATGGGACAGGGGGTGGCACAGATACGCAGTATTTT.

This clone has a handful of counts. The V and J genes are TRBV10-2 and TRBJ2-5; D uncertain. The V end lost 0 bases, the J end lost 5 bases, and 4 bases lay between the germline ends. The CDR3 consists of 12 residues. Germline values: CDR1 WSHSY, CDR2 SAAADI. The CDR3 loop is CASSESGETQYF. In DNA, the CDR3 is TGCGCCAGCAGTGAGTCTGGGGAGACCCAGTACTTC.

This clone was seen only once. The V call is TRBV7-6, the J call TRBJ2-5; D perhaps matches TRBD1 (6 bases). The V end lost 5 bases, the J end lost 4 bases, and 14 bases lay between the germline ends. From germline, CDR1 is SGHVS and CDR2 FNYEAQ. The CDR3 runs to 14 residues. CDR3 sequence reads: CASSRTGTRETQYF. The CDR3 region has the DNA TGTGCCAGCAGCCGAACGGGGACAAGAGAGACCCAGTACTTC.

By proportion, this clone is medium-sized. J is TRBJ1-1 and V is TRBV7-6, with 7 bases lining up with TRBD1. This CDR3 has 13 amino acids. V shed 5 bases and J 5 bases; nucleotides not matched to a gene: 5. The germline V gene encodes CDR1 SGHVS and CDR2 FNYEAQ. CDR3 protein: CASSQPGGTEAFF. In nucleotides, the CDR3 is TGTGCCAGCAGCCAGCCAGGGGGAACTGAAGCTTTCTTT.

The V gene is TRBV21-1, the J gene TRBJ2-7. TRBV21-1 is described as a pseudogene. This CDR3 is built from 18 residues. The CDR3 loop is CASSKALRGAGGAHEQYF. The CDR3, as DNA: TGTGCCAGCAGCAAAGCGCTCCGGGGGGCAGGGGGTGCGCACGAGCAGTACTTC.